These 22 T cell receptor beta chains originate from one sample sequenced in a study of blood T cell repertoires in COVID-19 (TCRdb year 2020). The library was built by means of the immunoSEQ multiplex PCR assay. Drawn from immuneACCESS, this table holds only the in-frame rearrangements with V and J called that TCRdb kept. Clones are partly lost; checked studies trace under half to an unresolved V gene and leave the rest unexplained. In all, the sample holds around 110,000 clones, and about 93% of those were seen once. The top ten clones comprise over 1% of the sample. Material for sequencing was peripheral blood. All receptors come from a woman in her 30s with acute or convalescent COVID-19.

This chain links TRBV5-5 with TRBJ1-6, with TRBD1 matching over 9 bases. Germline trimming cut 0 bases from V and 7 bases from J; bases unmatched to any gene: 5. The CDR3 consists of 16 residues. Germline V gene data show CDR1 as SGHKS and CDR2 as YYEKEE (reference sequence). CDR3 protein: CASSLVGTGLNSPLHF. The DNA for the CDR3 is TGTGCCAGCAGCTTGGTTGGGACAGGGTTGAATTCACCCCTCCACTTT. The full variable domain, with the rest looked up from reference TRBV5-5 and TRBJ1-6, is DAGVTQSPTHLIKTRGQQVTLRCSPISGHKSVSWYQQVLGQGPQFIFQYYEKEERGRGNFPDRFSARQFPNYSSELNVNALLLGDSALYLCASSLVGTGLNSPLHFGNGTRLTVT.

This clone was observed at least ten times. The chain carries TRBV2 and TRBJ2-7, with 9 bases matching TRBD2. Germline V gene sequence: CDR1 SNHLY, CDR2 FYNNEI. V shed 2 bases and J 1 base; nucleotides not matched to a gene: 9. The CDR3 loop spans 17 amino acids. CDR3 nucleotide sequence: TGTGCCAGCAGTGAAAGCGGTCTAGCGGGATATTCCTACGAGCAGTACTTC. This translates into CASSESGLAGYSYEQYF.

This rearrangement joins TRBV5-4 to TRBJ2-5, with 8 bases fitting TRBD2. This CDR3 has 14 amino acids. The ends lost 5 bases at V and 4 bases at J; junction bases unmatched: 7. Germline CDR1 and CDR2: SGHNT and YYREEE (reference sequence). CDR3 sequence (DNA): TGTGCCAGCAGAGGTGCGGGAGGTGCAGAGACCCAGTACTTC. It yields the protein CASRGAGGAETQYF.

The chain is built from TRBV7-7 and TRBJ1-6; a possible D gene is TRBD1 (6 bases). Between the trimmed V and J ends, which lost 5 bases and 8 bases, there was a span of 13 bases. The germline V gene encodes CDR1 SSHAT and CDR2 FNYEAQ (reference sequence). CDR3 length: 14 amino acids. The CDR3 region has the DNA TGTGCCAGCAGCCCTGGACAGTTGGATTCACCCCTCCACTTT. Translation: CASSPGQLDSPLHF.

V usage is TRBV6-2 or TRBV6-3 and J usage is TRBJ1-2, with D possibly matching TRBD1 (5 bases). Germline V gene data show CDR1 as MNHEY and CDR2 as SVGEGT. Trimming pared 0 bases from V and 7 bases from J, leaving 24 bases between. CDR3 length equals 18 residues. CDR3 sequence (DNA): TGTGCCAGCAGTTACTCTTGGTACAGGCGGACCACTATGGTTGGCTACACCTTC. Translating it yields CASSYSWYRRTTMVGYTF.

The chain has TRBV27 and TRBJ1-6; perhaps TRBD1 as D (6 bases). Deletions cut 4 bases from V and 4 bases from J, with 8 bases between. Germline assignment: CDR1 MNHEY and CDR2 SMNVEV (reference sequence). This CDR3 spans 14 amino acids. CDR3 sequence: CASSSQGYNSPLHF. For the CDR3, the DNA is TGTGCCAGCAGTTCACAGGGATATAATTCACCCCTCCACTTT.

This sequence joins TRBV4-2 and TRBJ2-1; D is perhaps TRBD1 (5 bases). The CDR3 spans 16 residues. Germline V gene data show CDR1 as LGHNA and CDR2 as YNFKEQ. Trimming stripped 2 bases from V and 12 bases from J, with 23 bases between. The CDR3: CASSQLKDTSKLGQFF. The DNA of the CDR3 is TGTGCCAGCAGCCAACTAAAGGACACCTCAAAACTGGGGCAGTTCTTC.

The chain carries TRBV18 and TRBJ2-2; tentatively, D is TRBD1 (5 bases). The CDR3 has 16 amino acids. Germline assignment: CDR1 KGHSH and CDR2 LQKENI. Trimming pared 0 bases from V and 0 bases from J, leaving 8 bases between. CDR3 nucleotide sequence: TGTGCCAGCTCACCACCTTCCAGGGCGAACACCGGGGAGCTGTTTTTT. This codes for CASSPPSRANTGELFF. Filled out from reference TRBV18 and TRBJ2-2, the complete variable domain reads NAGVMQNPRHLVRRRGQEARLRCSPMKGHSHVYWYRQLPEEGLKFMVYLQKENIIDESGMPKERFSAEFPKEGPSILRIQQVVRGDSAAYFCASSPPSRANTGELFFGEGSRLTVL.

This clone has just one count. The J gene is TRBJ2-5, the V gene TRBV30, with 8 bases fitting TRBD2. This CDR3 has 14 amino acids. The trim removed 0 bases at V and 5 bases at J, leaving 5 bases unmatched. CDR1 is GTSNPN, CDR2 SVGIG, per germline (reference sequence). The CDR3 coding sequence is TGTGCCTGGAGTGTAGGAGGCGGGGGGGAGACCCAGTACTTC. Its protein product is CAWSVGGGGETQYF. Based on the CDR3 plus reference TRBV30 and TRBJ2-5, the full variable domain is SQTIHQWPATLVQPVGSPLSLECTVEGTSNPNLYWYRQAAGRGLQLLFYSVGIGQISSEVPQNLSASRPQDRQFILSSKKLLLSDSGFYLCAWSVGGGGETQYFGPGTRLLVL.

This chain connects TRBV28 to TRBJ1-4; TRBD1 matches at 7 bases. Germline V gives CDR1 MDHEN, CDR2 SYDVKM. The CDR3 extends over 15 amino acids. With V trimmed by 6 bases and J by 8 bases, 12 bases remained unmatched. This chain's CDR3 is CASRADRARQEKLFF. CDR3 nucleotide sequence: TGTGCCAGCAGAGCAGACAGGGCCAGGCAGGAAAAACTGTTTTTT.

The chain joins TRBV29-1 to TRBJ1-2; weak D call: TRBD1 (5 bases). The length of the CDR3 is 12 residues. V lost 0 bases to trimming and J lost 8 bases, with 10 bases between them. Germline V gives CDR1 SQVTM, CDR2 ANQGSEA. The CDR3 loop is CSVEDPGRGYTF. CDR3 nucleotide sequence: TGCAGCGTTGAAGACCCAGGGCGCGGCTACACCTTC.

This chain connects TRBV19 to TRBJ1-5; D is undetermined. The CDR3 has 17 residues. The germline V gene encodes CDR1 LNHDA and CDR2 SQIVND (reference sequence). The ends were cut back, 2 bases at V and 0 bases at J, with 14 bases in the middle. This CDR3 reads CASSIRRQPYSNQPQHF. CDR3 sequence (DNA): TGTGCCAGTAGTATACGGAGGCAACCGTATAGCAATCAGCCCCAGCATTTT.

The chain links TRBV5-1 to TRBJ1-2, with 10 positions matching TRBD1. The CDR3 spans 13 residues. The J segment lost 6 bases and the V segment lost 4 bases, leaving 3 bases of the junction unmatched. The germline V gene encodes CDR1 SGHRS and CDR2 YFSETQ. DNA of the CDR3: TGCGCCAGCAGCGTGGGACAGGGGCATGGCTACACCTTC. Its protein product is CASSVGQGHGYTF.

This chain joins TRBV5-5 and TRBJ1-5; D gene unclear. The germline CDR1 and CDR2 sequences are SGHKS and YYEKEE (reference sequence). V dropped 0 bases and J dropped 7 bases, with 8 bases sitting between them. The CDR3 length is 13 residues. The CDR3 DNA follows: TGTGCCAGCAGCTTGGGAACCAGACAGCCCCAGCATTTT. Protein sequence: CASSLGTRQPQHF.

The CDR3 loop is CASSQTSGGRYEQFF. CDR3 nucleotide sequence: TGTGCCAGCAGCCAAACTAGCGGGGGGCGCTATGAGCAGTTCTTC. This chain uses TRBV3-1 (or the pseudogene TRBV3-2) with TRBJ2-1; 12 nucleotides align to TRBD2. V dropped 2 bases and J dropped 8; count of bases not matched to a gene: 4. This CDR3 contains 15 residues. Germline V gene sequence: CDR1 LGHDT, CDR2 YNNKEL (reference sequence).

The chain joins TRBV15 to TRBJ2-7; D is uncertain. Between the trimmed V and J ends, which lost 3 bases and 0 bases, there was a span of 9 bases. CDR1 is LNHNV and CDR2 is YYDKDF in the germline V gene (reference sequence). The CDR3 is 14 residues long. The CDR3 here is CATSSEVNSYEQYF. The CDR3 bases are TGTGCCACCAGCAGTGAGGTGAACTCCTACGAGCAGTACTTC.

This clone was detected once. CDR3 sequence reads: CASSQDNSRVSSYEQYF. The CDR3 nucleotides read TGCGCCAGCAGCCAAGATAATTCGCGGGTTAGCTCCTACGAGCAGTACTTC. This rearrangement joins TRBV4-1 to TRBJ2-7, with D maybe TRBD2 (5 bases). With 0 bases removed from V and 0 bases from J, the gap between germline ends came to 15 bases. This CDR3 contains 17 residues. Germline V gives CDR1 MGHRA, CDR2 YSYEKL.

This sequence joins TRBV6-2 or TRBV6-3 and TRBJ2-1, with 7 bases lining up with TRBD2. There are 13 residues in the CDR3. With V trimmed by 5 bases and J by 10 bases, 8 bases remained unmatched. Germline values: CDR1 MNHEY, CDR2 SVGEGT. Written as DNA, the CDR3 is TGTGCCAGCAGTGGGGGGACTAATTGGGAGCAGTTCTTC. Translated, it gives CASSGGTNWEQFF.

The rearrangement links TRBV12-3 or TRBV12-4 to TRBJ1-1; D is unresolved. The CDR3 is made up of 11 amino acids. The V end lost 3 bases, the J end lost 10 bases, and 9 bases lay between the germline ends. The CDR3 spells CASSFTRVAFF. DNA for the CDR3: TGTGCCAGCAGTTTCACGCGGGTAGCTTTCTTT.

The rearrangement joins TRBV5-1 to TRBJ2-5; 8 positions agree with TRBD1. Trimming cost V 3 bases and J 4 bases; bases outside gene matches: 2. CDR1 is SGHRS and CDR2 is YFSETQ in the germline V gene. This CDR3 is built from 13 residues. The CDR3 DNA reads TGCGCCAGCAGCTCCGGGACAGGAGAGACCCAGTACTTC. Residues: CASSSGTGETQYF.

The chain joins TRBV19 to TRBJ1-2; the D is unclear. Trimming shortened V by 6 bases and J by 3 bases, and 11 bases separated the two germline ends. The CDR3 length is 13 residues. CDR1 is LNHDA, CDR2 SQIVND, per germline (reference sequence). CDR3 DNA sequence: TGTGCCAGTAGCCTTGATGGGCACTATGGCTACACCTTC. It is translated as CASSLDGHYGYTF.

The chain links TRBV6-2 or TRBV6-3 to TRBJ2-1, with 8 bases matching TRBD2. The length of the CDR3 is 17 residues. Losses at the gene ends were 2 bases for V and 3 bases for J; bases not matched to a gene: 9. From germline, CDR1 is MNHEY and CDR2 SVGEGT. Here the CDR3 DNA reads TGTGCCAGCAGTTACGGCCGAAGCGGGGGACACTACAATGAGCAGTTCTTC. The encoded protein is CASSYGRSGGHYNEQFF.